The 3 T cell receptor beta chains in this list originate from one sample, sequenced in a study of early T cells in non-severe SARS-CoV-2 infection. In TCRdb, the 5' RACE reads were re-called with MiXCR into one record per CDR3 protein. The repertoire includes more than 65,000 distinct CDR3 sequences, around 12% of them detected once, and less than 3% sits in the top ten. The source was whole blood, collected at baseline. The source is an adult who was a healthcare worker with PCR-confirmed SARS-CoV-2 infection or an uninfected control (not recorded which).

The chain links TRBV12-3 or TRBV12-4 to TRBJ2-1; tentatively, D is TRBD1 or TRBD2 (6 bases each). The germline V and J ends were trimmed by 3 bases and 5 bases, with 14 bases remaining between them. The CDR3 spans 15 residues. In nucleotides, the CDR3 is TGTGCCAGCAGTTTCTCGGAGGGGGACCACAATGAGCAGTTCTTC. Its translation: CASSFSEGDHNEQFF.

A few counts support this clonotype. This chain connects TRBV3-1 to TRBJ2-1; a weak D match, TRBD1 (5 bases). V lost 4 bases and J lost 4, with 14 bases in between. The length of the CDR3 is 15 residues. In germline, CDR1 is LGHDT, CDR2 YNNKEL (reference sequence). CDR3: CASSPRDSRYNEQFF. The CDR3 DNA is TGTGCCAGCAGCCCCAGAGACAGCAGGTACAATGAGCAGTTCTTC.

This clonotype was detected a few times. The J gene is TRBJ2-3, the V gene TRBV18; D is uncertain. The CDR3 runs to 14 residues. V shed 4 bases and J shed 6 bases, with 14 bases lying between them. Germline CDR1 KGHSH, CDR2 LQKENI. The CDR3 here is CASSQQWARDTQYF. The CDR3 coding sequence is TGTGCCAGCTCACAACAGTGGGCTAGGGATACGCAGTATTTT.